This TCR beta chain stems from a study of T-cell reconstitution after alpha-beta-depleted transplantation in children. Overall study results and limits: Hyperexpanded clones declined; after one year, newly produced T cells mostly supplied diversity. After transplant, high TCRbeta diversity at day 60 in some patients arose from surviving recipient T cells and thymic progenitors. Reportedly, roughly two months post-transplant, alpha-beta T cells arose from several hundred expanded graft clones.

This clonotype was seen repeatedly, ten times or more. No antigen is known for it. Unique molecular identifiers tagged the TCRbeta library. TCRdb called the PCR reads again in MiXCR, with one record for every CDR3 protein. Here the sample spans hundreds of thousands of distinct CDR3 sequences, about 9.9% being singletons. The CDR3 extends over 14 amino acids. The V gene end was trimmed by 5 bases and the J gene end by 1 base; junction bases not matched to a gene: 2. CDR1 DFQATT and CDR2 SNEGSKA come from the germline V gene (reference sequence). The chain couples TRBV20-1 to TRBJ2-7, with 13 bases fitting TRBD2. The starting material was peripheral blood, obtained 180 days after TCRalphabeta/CD19-depleted stem cell transplant. This clonotype originated in a male patient aged 2-15 years who had a stem cell transplant for chronic granulomatous disease, so the T cells may come from the graft donor. The CDR3 region is CSAATSGRSYEQYF. The CDR3 bases are TGCAGTGCTGCGACTAGCGGGAGGTCCTACGAGCAGTACTTC.